This T cell receptor beta chain was profiled in a study of regulatory T cells in long-lasting Graves disease. The table lists this clonotype with a few counts. Building of the TCR beta libraries involved iRepertoire HTBI primers and Arm-PCR of CDR3 regions. TCRdb passed the multiplex PCR reads through MiXCR, listing each CDR3 protein once. This sample carries about 430,000 distinct CDR3 sequences, 15% of them seen once, and the ten largest clones take around 7.6%. Trimming pared 5 bases from V and 10 bases from J, leaving 15 bases between. Germline CDR1 is SGHTA and CDR2 is FQGTGA. The CDR3 has 13 amino acids. Noted time point: newly diagnosed GD, antithyroid drugs for less than 3 months. Generation of the TCR library employed RNA extracted from PBMCs. This same sample was also taken into another study, of T cells in Graves' hyperthyroidism and ophthalmopathy.

The input for sequencing was peripheral blood mononuclear cells (PBMCs), taken at new diagnosis, from a patient treated with antithyroid drugs. The rearrangement uses TRBV7-3 and TRBJ2-1; no firm D call. The receptor was derived from a woman aged 40 to 55 with Graves disease. CDR3 residues: CASSLSPSREQFF. CDR3 bases: TGTGCCAGCAGCCTCAGTCCCAGTCGGGAGCAGTTCTTC.